This T cell receptor (beta chain) is from a study of blood T cells in healthy people across ages. Study-level points and caveats: It was held that the diversity estimates obtained from one million T cells were underestimates.

Caucasian, healthy and from Russia, the donors were aged between about 6 and 90. Samples each had at least 5.5 micrograms of total RNA extracted. As regards this clonotype: What it binds is unknown.

Trimming cost V 5 bases and J 8 bases; bases outside gene matches: 13. Per the germline V gene, CDR1 is MDHEN and CDR2 is SYDVKM. The CDR3 extends over 15 amino acids. Combining a sample-barcoded 5' primer with a J-beta primer mix, a second PCR ran for roughly 6 to 12 cycles. MiXCR, applied by TCRdb to the 5' RACE reads, yields one record per CDR3 protein. The sample lists approximately 1.5 million distinct CDR3 sequences, about 42% seen once, with over 3.5% in the top ten. The source is a woman aged 18-29 years in good health. Material for sequencing was blood. The chain combines TRBV28 with TRBJ1-1; 8 bases align to TRBD1. DNA for the CDR3: TGTGCCAGCAGTCTCACACCGACAGGGGCGCCCGAAGCTTTCTTT. It is translated as CASSLTPTGAPEAFF.